This T cell receptor beta chain came from a study of blood T cell repertoires in COVID-19. Generated by immunoSEQ multiplex PCR, the TCRdb table keeps only in-frame clones and is missing some. The top ten hold about 37% of the sample, which has 130,000 to 150,000 clones, over 70% seen once. In germline, CDR1 is SGHAT, CDR2 FQNNGV. The CDR3 covers 12 residues. The V end was cut by 0 bases, the J end by 17 bases, with 13 bases between. The V call is TRBV11-2, the J call TRBJ1-4, with unresolved D. What was sequenced was peripheral blood. The origin of this receptor is a man aged 50-59 years who had recovered from COVID-19. CDR3 residues: CASSLDVLPLFF. The CDR3 nucleotides read TGTGCCAGCAGCTTAGATGTTCTACCTCTCTTTTTT.